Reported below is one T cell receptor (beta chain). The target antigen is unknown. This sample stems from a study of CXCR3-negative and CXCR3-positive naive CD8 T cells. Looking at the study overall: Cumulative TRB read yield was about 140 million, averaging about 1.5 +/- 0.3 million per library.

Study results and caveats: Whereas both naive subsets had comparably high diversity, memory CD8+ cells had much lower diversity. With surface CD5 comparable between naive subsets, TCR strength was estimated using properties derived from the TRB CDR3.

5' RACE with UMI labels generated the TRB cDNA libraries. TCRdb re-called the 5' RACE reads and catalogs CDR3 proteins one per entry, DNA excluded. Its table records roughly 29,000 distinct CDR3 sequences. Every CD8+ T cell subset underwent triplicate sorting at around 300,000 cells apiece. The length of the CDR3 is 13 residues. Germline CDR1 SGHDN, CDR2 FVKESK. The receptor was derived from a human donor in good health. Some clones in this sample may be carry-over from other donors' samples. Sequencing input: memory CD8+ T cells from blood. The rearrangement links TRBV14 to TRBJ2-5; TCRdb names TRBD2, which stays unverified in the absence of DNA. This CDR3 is CASRGRGQETQYF.